This T cell receptor beta chain comes out of a study of T cell responses to AZD1222 COVID-19 vaccine. Findings and limits, study-wide: Donors in the cohort were predominantly white British and more often female, and clonal diversity was possibly underestimated.

Details on this clone: Its cognate antigen is unknown.

The method was immunoSEQ multiplex PCR; TCRdb's version includes in-frame clones alone and lacks a portion of them. Of more than 55,000 clones listed, around 80% were seen once; the top ten hold 3.5% to 4.5%. The specimen was peripheral blood, collected 28 days after the second AZD1222 dose. The TCR comes from an adult who received the AZD1222 COVID-19 vaccine.

The CDR3 sequence is CASSTSGANVLTF. CDR3 coding DNA: TGTGCCAGTTCTACGTCTGGGGCCAACGTCCTGACTTTC. J is TRBJ2-6 and V is TRBV19; no firm D call. The V gene's germline CDR1 is LNHDA and CDR2 SQIVND (reference sequence). V was clipped by 8 bases and J by 1 base, with 6 bases between them. This CDR3 contains 13 residues.